These T cell receptor beta chains were read from a single sample in a study of CD8 T cells in Susac syndrome. Using its own MiXCR run on the immunoSEQ multiplex PCR reads, TCRdb lists one record per CDR3 protein. The profile shows 200,000 to 250,000 distinct CDR3 sequences, about 93% of them singletons. The sequenced sample was CD4+ T cells from PBMCs. The receptor source for this set is a human donor with multiple sclerosis. Both conserved end residues are part of each CDR3. A D gene is named only where the DNA matches it firmly. Part of the rows lack a size; the others show once, few, many or a class for expanded clones.

J gene | D gene | V gene | clone size | CDR3 DNA | CDR3 protein
TRBJ2-4 | TRBD1 | TRBV15 | NA | TGTGCCATTGGACAGGGCCGGGCCAAAAACATTCAGTACTTC | CAIGQGRAKNIQYF
TRBJ1-4 | NA | TRBV4-1 | NA | TGCGCCAGCAGCCAAGCTGGGGCCACTAATGAAAAACTGTTTTTT | CASSQAGATNEKLFF
TRBJ2-1 | NA | TRBV29-1 | NA | TGCAGCGTTGATACTAGCTCCTACAATGAGCAGTTCTTC | CSVDTSSYNEQFF
TRBJ2-5 | NA | TRBV20-1 | NA | TGCAGTGCTAGAGATTTGAGAGGGACCCAAGAGACCCAGTACTTC | CSARDLRGTQETQYF
TRBJ2-2 | NA | TRBV24-1 | NA | TGTGCCACCAGTAAGGGGCTAAACACCGGGGAGCTGTTTTTT | CATSKGLNTGELFF
TRBJ2-3 | TRBD1 | TRBV6-4 | once | TGTGCCAGCAGCCAACAGGGGGCGTTCAGCACAGATACGCAGTATTTT | CASSQQGAFSTDTQYF
TRBJ2-6 | NA | TRBV4-1 | NA | TGCGCCAGCAGCAAAGATAAGGGTTTTGGGGCCAACGTCCTGACTTTC | CASSKDKGFGANVLTF
TRBJ2-3 | TRBD2 | TRBV20-1 | NA | TGCAGTGCTCCGGGACTAGCGGGGGGCACTAGCACAGATACGCAGTATTTT | CSAPGLAGGTSTDTQYF
TRBJ1-1 | NA | TRBV11-3 | NA | TGTGCCAGCAGCTTATATGGCCCGCCCACTGAAGCTTTCTTT | CASSLYGPPTEAFF
TRBJ1-1 | TRBD1 | TRBV29-1 | NA | TGCAGCGTCGCGGGACAGTACGCCACTGAAGCTTTCTTT | CSVAGQYATEAFF
TRBJ2-7 | NA | TRBV28 | NA | TGTGCCAGCAGTACCCAGAGAGCCCTAGGAGGGCAGTACTTC | CASSTQRALGGQYF
TRBJ2-2 | NA | TRBV27 | NA | TGTGCCAGCAGTTTAATCGTGGGCGTCGGCGCCGGGGAGCTGTTTTTT | CASSLIVGVGAGELFF
TRBJ1-2 | NA | TRBV6-5 | NA | TGTGCCAGCAGTTACTCGAAAAGGGATGAGGTTTATGGCTACACCTTC | CASSYSKRDEVYGYTF
TRBJ1-5 | NA | TRBV12-3/TRBV12-4 | once | TGTGCCAGCAGCCAACGGGCGAGCAGCAATCAGCCCCAGCATTTT | CASSQRASSNQPQHF
TRBJ2-6 | TRBD1 | TRBV5-4 | NA | TGTGCCAGCAGTTGGACAGGGGGACCCTCTGGGGCCAACGTCCTGACTTTC | CASSWTGGPSGANVLTF
TRBJ1-6 | NA | TRBV24-1 | NA | TGTGCCACCAGTGACAGGGACCCCGATTCACCCCTCCACTTT | CATSDRDPDSPLHF
TRBJ2-1 | NA | TRBV5-1 | NA | TGCGCCAGCAGCTTGGCCGAGGCCAGCTCCTACAATGAGCAGTTCTTC | CASSLAEASSYNEQFF
TRBJ2-1 | TRBD2 | TRBV12-5 | NA | TGTGCTAGTGGTGAGACTAGCGGGAGGGCATTCCATGAGCAGTTCTTC | CASGETSGRAFHEQFF
TRBJ2-1 | NA | TRBV18 | NA | TGTGCCAGCTCACCAGGGGGTTATGAGCAGTTCTTC | CASSPGGYEQFF
TRBJ1-1 | NA | TRBV7-2 | NA | TGTGCCAGCAGCTTAATGGGAGTCAACACTGAAGCTTTCTTT | CASSLMGVNTEAFF
TRBJ1-1 | TRBD1 | TRBV5-1 | NA | TGCGCCAGCAGCCCAGAGGGCTCCAGGGGGAGGACTGAAGCTTTCTTT | CASSPEGSRGRTEAFF
TRBJ1-2 | NA | TRBV20-1 | NA | TGCAGTGCCGAACAGGGAAACTATGGCTACACCTTC | CSAEQGNYGYTF